The next 27 T cell receptor beta chains were all read from a single sample in a study of blood T cell repertoires in COVID-19. The data were produced by immunoSEQ multiplex PCR, yet TCRdb's version contains in-frame clones alone and is incomplete. The sample lists around 150,000 clones; about 85% were seen once. Sequenced sample: peripheral blood. These receptor sequences come from a man aged 35 to 55 with acute or convalescent COVID-19.

The chain is built from TRBV9 and TRBJ1-1, with 8 bases matching TRBD1. Germline V gives CDR1 SGDLS, CDR2 YYNGEE. The CDR3 is 14 amino acids. V was clipped by 4 bases and J by 5 bases; unmatched bases: 7. As DNA, the CDR3 is TGTGCCAGCAGCCCGCGACAGGGGAGGACTGAAGCTTTCTTT. Residues: CASSPRQGRTEAFF.

This chain uses TRBV3-1 (or the pseudogene TRBV3-2) with TRBJ2-1; TRBD2 aligns across 14 bases. The trim removed 7 bases at V and 3 bases at J, leaving 11 bases unmatched. The germline gives CDR1 LGHDT, CDR2 YNNKEL (reference sequence). CDR3 length: 18 residues. In nucleotides, the CDR3 is TGTGCCAGCACCACCCGCGGGACTAGCGGGGGCCACTACAATGAGCAGTTCTTC. Translation gives CASTTRGTSGGHYNEQFF.

In its sample, this clone was seen a few times. This sequence joins TRBV2 and TRBJ1-1; possibly TRBD1 for D (5 bases). The CDR3 has 13 amino acids. The V end lost 6 bases, the J end lost 7 bases, and 15 bases lay between the germline ends. Germline V gene lookup returns CDR1 SNHLY and CDR2 FYNNEI. The CDR3 region has the DNA TGTGCCAGCAGGACTCAGGGCGCCGGTGAAGCTTTCTTT. Protein sequence: CASRTQGAGEAFF. Drawing the rest from reference TRBV2 and TRBJ1-1, the complete variable domain is EPEVTQTPSHQVTQMGQEVILRCVPISNHLYFYWYRQILGQKVEFLVSFYNNEISEKSEIFDDQFSVERPDGSNFTLKIRSTKLEDSAMYFCASRTQGAGEAFFGQGTRLTVV.

The chain uses TRBV2 and TRBJ2-3, with a weak D call TRBD2 (6 bases). V shed 9 bases and J shed 1 base, with 11 bases lying between them. Germline CDR1 SNHLY, CDR2 FYNNEI. This CDR3 region has 13 residues. The CDR3 region has the DNA TGTGCCAGAACGGGGGAGCGCACAGATACGCAGTATTTT. Translating gives CARTGERTDTQYF.

J is TRBJ2-3 and V is TRBV4-2; no clear D. The CDR3 loop spans 15 amino acids. With 3 bases removed from V and 2 bases from J, the gap between germline ends came to 12 bases. The germline CDR1 and CDR2 sequences are LGHNA and YNFKEQ. The CDR3 is CASSQELFNTDTQYF. Here the CDR3 DNA reads TGTGCCAGCAGCCAGGAGCTTTTCAACACAGATACGCAGTATTTT.

The chain links TRBV6-6 to TRBJ1-1; D is uncertain. The CDR3 contains 15 residues. CDR1 is MNHNY and CDR2 is SVGAGI in the germline V gene (reference sequence). Trimming took 0 bases from V and 4 from J, leaving 12 bases between them. The CDR3 reads CASSYSPVESTEAFF. In nucleotides, the CDR3 is TGTGCCAGCAGTTACTCCCCTGTGGAGTCCACTGAAGCTTTCTTT.

This clone was seen more than once but under ten times. The rearrangement joins TRBV29-1 to TRBJ1-2; the match to TRBD1 covers 7 bases. The CDR3 is 14 residues long. Per germline, CDR1 SQVTM and CDR2 ANQGSEA. V shed 3 bases and J 2 bases; nucleotides not matched to a gene: 6. The CDR3 is CSVDGTGANYGYTF. The CDR3 DNA follows: TGCAGCGTTGATGGAACAGGGGCCAACTATGGCTACACCTTC.

This clone came up once. The J gene is TRBJ1-4, the V gene TRBV5-1; D perhaps matches TRBD1 (5 bases). Trimming removed 4 bases at V and 1 base at J, with 8 bases between. CDR1 and CDR2 from the germline V gene are SGHRS and YFSETQ. The CDR3 has 14 residues. In DNA form, the CDR3 reads TGCGCCAGCAGCACCCAGGGAACTAATGAAAAACTGTTTTTT. This codes for CASSTQGTNEKLFF.

This clone was picked up one time. This sequence joins TRBV28 and TRBJ1-6; D is perhaps TRBD1 (5 bases). The V gene's germline CDR1 is MDHEN and CDR2 SYDVKM. Deletions cut 2 bases from V and 9 bases from J, with 5 bases between. The CDR3 consists of 12 residues. CDR3 nucleotide sequence: TGTGCCAGCAGTTTACAGGGTTCACCCCTCCACTTT. Its protein product is CASSLQGSPLHF.

The chain employs TRBV28 and TRBJ1-2, with D perhaps TRBD1 (5 bases). Trimming removed 5 bases from V and 0 bases from J, with 13 bases in between. Germline assignment: CDR1 MDHEN and CDR2 SYDVKM. The CDR3 consists of 15 residues. CDR3 DNA: TGTGCCAGCAGTCTGGGGGGATCGGCTAACTATGGCTACACCTTC. Translating gives CASSLGGSANYGYTF.

CDR3 DNA: TGCGCCAGCAGCCGGGACATCGAGCGGGGGGCGGAGCAGTATTTT. This codes for CASSRDIERGAEQYF. V is TRBV10-2 and J is TRBJ2-3; 9 nucleotides line up with TRBD2. The trim removed 6 bases at V and 11 bases at J, leaving 15 bases unmatched. The germline gives CDR1 WSHSY, CDR2 SAAADI. The CDR3 covers 15 residues.

This clone was counted a single time. This chain uses TRBV11-2 with TRBJ2-7; D is possibly TRBD1 (5 bases). This CDR3 contains 14 residues. Deletions cut 1 base from V and 3 bases from J, with 10 bases between. Germline CDR1 is SGHAT and CDR2 is FQNNGV. The CDR3 DNA reads TGTGCCAGCAGCTTAGGGGTGGGGCACTACGAGCAGTACTTC. Protein: CASSLGVGHYEQYF. Using reference TRBV11-2 and TRBJ2-7 for the parts outside the CDR3, the full variable domain is EAGVAQSPRYKIIEKRQSVAFWCNPISGHATLYWYQQILGQGPKLLIQFQNNGVVDDSQLPKDRFSAERLKGVDSTLKIQPAKLEDSAVYLCASSLGVGHYEQYFGPGTRLTVT.

Remarks on this clone: Mismatch with germline at one junction end may stem from a read error. The chain combines TRBV7-2 with TRBJ1-2, with 7 nucleotides matching TRBD1. This CDR3 has 15 amino acids. Per germline, CDR1 SGHTA and CDR2 FQGNSA. The CDR3 spells CASSGRQGFNHGYTF. CDR3 bases: TGTGCCAGCAGCGGTCGACAGGGATTTAACCATGGCTACACCTTC.

This clone was recorded a few times. The chain combines TRBV10-2 with TRBJ2-5, with no clear D. The germline V and J ends were trimmed by 7 bases and 7 bases, with 16 bases remaining between them. The germline V gene has CDR1 WSHSY and CDR2 SAAADI. CDR3 length: 13 residues. The CDR3 reads CASITGSPGTQYF. CDR3 bases: TGCGCCAGCATCACCGGGTCCCCGGGGACCCAGTACTTC.

This clone showed up just a few times. The gene calls are TRBV5-1 and TRBJ1-5; D gene unclear. The CDR3 length is 13 residues. Trimming took 2 bases from V and 5 from J, leaving 8 bases between them. Germline CDR1 reads SGHRS; CDR2 reads YFSETQ. The CDR3 DNA follows: TGCGCCAGCAGCTTTAGCGCGGATCAGCCCCAGCATTTT. Amino acids: CASSFSADQPQHF.

The J gene is TRBJ2-1, the V gene TRBV15, with 9 nucleotides matching TRBD2. Germline CDR1 LNHNV, CDR2 YYDKDF (reference sequence). V shed 2 bases, J shed 5 bases, and the junction held 7 bases outside the gene matches. This CDR3 contains 16 residues. CDR3 loop: CATSRLAGRINNEQFF. The CDR3 DNA is TGTGCCACCAGCAGACTAGCGGGGCGGATAAACAATGAGCAGTTCTTC.

The chain combines TRBV7-3 with TRBJ1-1; D might be TRBD1 (5 bases). Per the germline V gene, CDR1 is SGHTA and CDR2 is FQGTGA. Trimming left V 5 bases short and J 3 bases short, with 16 bases between. The CDR3 length is 15 residues. The CDR3 here is CASSDRGRGDTEAFF. DNA of the CDR3: TGTGCCAGCAGCGACCGGGGCCGGGGGGACACTGAAGCTTTCTTT.

The rearrangement joins TRBV19 to TRBJ2-7, with 8 bases aligning to TRBD1. In germline, CDR1 is LNHDA, CDR2 SQIVND (reference sequence). The J segment lost 7 bases and the V segment lost 3 bases, leaving 5 bases of the junction unmatched. The CDR3 length is 13 residues. Here the CDR3 reads CASSIRGQGEQYF. Here the CDR3 DNA reads TGTGCCAGTAGTATCAGGGGGCAGGGGGAGCAGTACTTC.

The chain couples TRBV7-8 to TRBJ2-7; D is perhaps TRBD2 (7 bases). The germline V gene has CDR1 SGHVS and CDR2 FQNEAQ. V lost 3 bases and J 6 bases, leaving 18 bases between the germline ends. The CDR3 covers 15 residues. DNA of the CDR3: TGTGCCAGCAGCTTGGGGAGGGGGGAGATGGGCGAGCAGTACTTC. Protein product: CASSLGRGEMGEQYF.

The chain recombines TRBV12-3 or TRBV12-4 with TRBJ2-7; unclear D gene. Trimming cost V 2 bases and J 1 base, with 3 bases left between them. The CDR3 runs to 12 residues. The CDR3 region is CASSLHSYEQYF. In DNA, the CDR3 is TGTGCCAGCAGTTTACATTCCTACGAGCAGTACTTC.

The chain has TRBV5-1 and TRBJ2-7; TRBD2 matches at 9 bases. Germline assignment: CDR1 SGHRS and CDR2 YFSETQ. The CDR3 has 14 amino acids. V lost 3 bases and J lost 1; bases outside the gene matches: 2. The CDR3 nucleotides read TGCGCCAGCAGCTGGCTAGCGGGGTCCTACGAGCAGTACTTC. This sequence encodes CASSWLAGSYEQYF.

The chain links TRBV4-3 to TRBJ2-1, with D perhaps TRBD2 (5 bases). The germline V and J ends were trimmed by 0 bases and 10 bases, with 13 bases remaining between them. The CDR3 consists of 14 residues. The germline gives CDR1 LGHNA, CDR2 YSLEER. This CDR3 reads CASSQDPSPREQFF. Here the CDR3 DNA reads TGCGCCAGCAGCCAAGATCCTAGCCCTCGGGAGCAGTTCTTC.

The chain joins TRBV29-1 to TRBJ2-7, with D perhaps TRBD1 (6 bases). The CDR3 covers 14 residues. V lost 4 bases, J lost 4 bases, and 17 bases lay in between. Per the germline V gene, CDR1 is SQVTM and CDR2 is ANQGSEA. The CDR3 nucleotides read TGCAGCGTTGCTTCTTGGACAGATAGGTACGAGCAGTACTTC. Amino acids: CSVASWTDRYEQYF.

This chain joins TRBV27 and TRBJ1-2, with a tentative D call TRBD1 (5 bases). The V end was cut by 0 bases, the J end by 8 bases, with 16 bases between. Germline V gives CDR1 MNHEY, CDR2 SMNVEV (reference sequence). The CDR3 totals 15 residues. CDR3 nucleotide sequence: TGTGCCAGCAGTTTATCGGCTACAGGCAACCGGGGCTACACCTTC. Its protein is CASSLSATGNRGYTF.

The chain recombines TRBV28 with TRBJ2-7; 8 bases fit TRBD2. The CDR3 sequence is 13 residues long. The junction had 6 bases not matched to a gene; V was cut back by 7 bases and J by 4 bases. Germline values: CDR1 MDHEN, CDR2 SYDVKM. Here the CDR3 reads CASKGGGKYEQYF. DNA of the CDR3: TGTGCCAGCAAGGGCGGGGGGAAGTACGAGCAGTACTTC.

V usage is TRBV9 and J usage is TRBJ2-3; TRBD2 aligns across 12 bases. From germline, CDR1 is SGDLS and CDR2 YYNGEE. V was clipped by 3 bases and J by 3 bases; unmatched bases: 8. This CDR3 comprises 17 residues. This CDR3 is CASSAVLAGGRTDTQYF. CDR3 nucleotide sequence: TGTGCCAGCAGCGCTGTCCTAGCGGGGGGGCGTACAGATACGCAGTATTTT.

V gene TRBV5-4 combines with J gene TRBJ2-5; 7 nucleotides line up with TRBD2. The germline V gene has CDR1 SGHNT and CDR2 YYREEE (reference sequence). The CDR3 has 15 residues. Germline trimming cut 1 base from V and 3 bases from J; bases unmatched to any gene: 6. The DNA of the CDR3 is TGTGCCAGCAGCTTGCCTAGCGGAGTTGAAGAGACCCAGTACTTC. Amino acids: CASSLPSGVEETQYF.